Listed here are 28 T cell receptor beta chains from one sample, sequenced in a study of beta chain features in type 1 diabetes. What was sequenced were expressed TCRB transcripts, since all of the isolated RNA had been reverse transcribed. Produced via immunoSEQ multiplex PCR; TCRdb's table is partial and in-frame only. The sample includes about 710,000 clones, around an eighth of them seen just once. Whole-study results and caveats: TCRB CDR3s from Type 1 diabetes patients were moderately but significantly shorter in all four CD4+ subsets.

These receptors' targets are unknown. Sequencing input: naive CD4+ T cells from blood. These receptors all come from a man aged 18 to 35 with type 1 diabetes.

V and J are TRBV19 and TRBJ2-1; the match to TRBD2 covers 7 bases. The V and J ends lost 5 bases and 5 bases, in that order; junction bases with no gene match: 9. CDR1 and CDR2 (germline): LNHDA, SQIVND (reference sequence). The CDR3 totals 15 residues. CDR3: CASSVIRDYNNEQFF. CDR3 bases: TGTGCCAGTAGTGTTATTCGGGACTATAACAATGAGCAGTTCTTC.

This clone was seen a handful of times. V gene TRBV13 combines with J gene TRBJ2-3, with D unresolved. The germline V gene has CDR1 PRHDT and CDR2 FYEKMQ (reference sequence). The V gene lost 3 bases and the J gene lost 3 bases, with 10 bases spanning the gap. This CDR3 has 14 amino acids. The CDR3 DNA follows: TGTGCCAGCAGCTTCAGCTATGGAACAGATACGCAGTATTTT. It yields the protein CASSFSYGTDTQYF.

V is TRBV25-1 and J is TRBJ2-1, with D hard to call. The CDR3 loop spans 12 amino acids. Trimming stripped 3 bases from V and 8 bases from J, with 8 bases between. The germline gives CDR1 MGHDK, CDR2 SYGVNS. The CDR3 loop is CASSDFVDEQFF. In nucleotides, the CDR3 is TGTGCCAGCAGTGATTTTGTTGATGAGCAGTTCTTC.

The rearrangement uses TRBV6-1 and TRBJ1-2, with TRBD1 matching 10 bases. The trim removed 6 bases at V and 8 bases at J, leaving 6 bases unmatched. Germline V CDR1 and CDR2: MNHNS, SASEGT. This CDR3 has 13 amino acids. CDR3 nucleotide sequence: TGTGCCAGCAGCTACGACAGGGGGCAAGGCTACACCTTC. Translated: CASSYDRGQGYTF.

This clone was found a few times. The V gene is TRBV14, the J gene TRBJ1-2, with 8 nucleotides matching TRBD1. Germline values: CDR1 SGHDN, CDR2 FVKESK. The junction had 10 bases not matched to a gene; V was cut back by 3 bases and J by 7 bases. This CDR3 has 15 amino acids. The CDR3 DNA follows: TGTGCCAGCAGCCACGCAGGGGGACAGGCTTTTGGCTACACCTTC. The encoded protein is CASSHAGGQAFGYTF. Combining the CDR3 with reference TRBV14 and TRBJ1-2 gives the whole variable domain EAGVTQFPSHSVIEKGQTVTLRCDPISGHDNLYWYRRVMGKEIKFLLHFVKESKQDESGMPNNRFLAERTGGTYSTLKVQPAELEDSGVYFCASSHAGGQAFGYTFGSGTRLTVV.

The chain employs TRBV30 and TRBJ2-7, with D perhaps assigned TRBD1 or TRBD2 (5 bases each). CDR1 and CDR2 from the germline V gene are GTSNPN and SVGIG (reference sequence). This CDR3 region has 13 residues. The ends were cut back, 3 bases at V and 6 bases at J, with 15 bases in the middle. The CDR3 region is CAWRNPGPREQYF. The CDR3 nucleotides read TGTGCCTGGAGAAACCCGGGACCCCGCGAGCAGTACTTC.

In its sample, this clone was seen a few times. This rearrangement joins TRBV28 to TRBJ1-6; D gene uncertain. The CDR3 is 13 residues long. Between the trimmed V and J ends, which lost 4 bases and 12 bases, there was a span of 13 bases. The germline CDR1 and CDR2 sequences are MDHEN and SYDVKM. The CDR3 nucleotides read TGTGCCAGCAGTTCCCACTCTAGAGGACCCCTCCACTTT. Encoded protein: CASSSHSRGPLHF.

This clone occurred a few times. The rearrangement uses TRBV25-1 and TRBJ1-5; D gene unclear. This CDR3 has 15 amino acids. Between the trimmed V and J ends, which lost 4 bases and 1 base, there was a span of 11 bases. CDR1 is MGHDK and CDR2 is SYGVNS in the germline V gene. Here the CDR3 reads CASSGRTGSNQPQHF. CDR3 nucleotides: TGTGCCAGCAGTGGTAGGACCGGGAGCAATCAGCCCCAGCATTTT.

This clone has just a few counts. V gene TRBV25-1 combines with J gene TRBJ1-5; D is uncertain. CDR3 length: 15 amino acids. Germline-derived CDR1 and CDR2 are MGHDK and SYGVNS. V gave up 0 bases and J gave up 5 bases, with 11 bases separating them. In DNA, the CDR3 is TGTGCCAGCAGTGAATACCCCACGGCCGATCAGCCCCAGCATTTT. It encodes CASSEYPTADQPQHF.

V and J are TRBV30 and TRBJ1-3; the D gene is possibly TRBD1 (5 bases). The V and J ends lost 7 bases and 4 bases respectively, with 14 bases between them. This CDR3 region has 13 residues. Germline V gives CDR1 GTSNPN, CDR2 SVGIG (reference sequence). Here the CDR3 reads CASQTVAGNTIYF. The CDR3, as DNA: TGTGCCTCACAGACAGTAGCGGGAAACACCATATATTTT. Variable domain in full (rest from reference TRBV30 and TRBJ1-3): SQTIHQWPATLVQPVGSPLSLECTVEGTSNPNLYWYRQAAGRGLQLLFYSVGIGQISSEVPQNLSASRPQDRQFILSSKKLLLSDSGFYLCASQTVAGNTIYFGEGSWLTVV.

The rearrangement links TRBV30 to TRBJ2-1; TRBD1 might be the D (5 bases). CDR1 and CDR2 from the germline V gene are GTSNPN and SVGIG (reference sequence). V lost 3 bases, J lost 12 bases, and 15 bases lay in between. CDR3 length: 12 residues. For the CDR3, the DNA is TGTGCCTGGAGGGATCAGGGAATGAGGCAGTTCTTC. It is translated as CAWRDQGMRQFF.

The chain carries TRBV11-2 and TRBJ2-2; D is uncertain. CDR3 length: 12 amino acids. Trimming shortened V by 0 bases and J by 12 bases, and 8 bases separated the two germline ends. CDR1 is SGHAT, CDR2 FQNNGV, per germline. DNA for the CDR3: TGTGCCAGCAGCTTAGATCGCTACCAGCTGTTTTTT. Translation gives CASSLDRYQLFF.

This clone was detected only a few times. The rearrangement links TRBV5-1 to TRBJ1-5, with TRBD1 as a possible D gene (5 bases). The V and J ends lost 0 bases and 6 bases respectively, with 13 bases between them. The V gene's germline CDR1 is SGHRS and CDR2 YFSETQ. CDR3 size: 15 residues. The DNA for the CDR3 is TGCGCCAGCAGCTTGGAAGGCGGGCAGGGTCAGCCCCAGCATTTT. It translates to CASSLEGGQGQPQHF.

This clone was seen only a few times. The rearrangement uses TRBV4-1 and TRBJ2-2; the D gene is possibly TRBD1 (7 bases). Germline V CDR1 and CDR2: MGHRA, YSYEKL. Trimming pared 4 bases from V and 0 bases from J, leaving 15 bases between. This CDR3 region has 17 residues. CDR3 sequence (DNA): TGCGCCAGCAGCCGTCGGGACAGCGGGTCGAACACCGGGGAGCTGTTTTTT. Protein: CASSRRDSGSNTGELFF.

This clone was seen only once. This sequence joins TRBV4-1 and TRBJ1-5; D may be TRBD1 (5 bases). V lost 2 bases and J lost 5, with 10 bases in between. Looked up from germline, CDR1 is MGHRA and CDR2 is YSYEKL. The CDR3 has 14 amino acids. The CDR3: CASSQTGTYQPQHF. Here the CDR3 DNA reads TGCGCCAGCAGCCAAACCGGGACCTATCAGCCCCAGCATTTT.

This rearrangement joins TRBV29-1 to TRBJ2-2; D gene unclear. CDR3 length equals 13 residues. Looked up from germline, CDR1 is SQVTM and CDR2 is ANQGSEA. Trimming shortened V by 6 bases and J by 8 bases, and 16 bases separated the two germline ends. CDR3 residues: CSVRVNALGELFF. The DNA of the CDR3 is TGCAGCGTCCGGGTCAACGCATTGGGGGAGCTGTTTTTT.

The rearrangement joins TRBV30 to TRBJ2-7, with D maybe TRBD1 (6 bases). CDR1 is GTSNPN and CDR2 is SVGIG in the germline V gene (reference sequence). Trimming shortened V by 2 bases and J by 6 bases, and 11 bases separated the two germline ends. The CDR3 covers 12 residues. CDR3: CAWSPPGAEQYF. The CDR3 nucleotides read TGTGCCTGGAGTCCCCCAGGGGCCGAGCAGTACTTC.

This chain joins TRBV4-1 and TRBJ2-7; D may be TRBD2 (6 bases). This CDR3 is built from 17 residues. Germline lookup yields CDR1 MGHRA and CDR2 YSYEKL. Trimming pared 2 bases from V and 2 bases from J, leaving 19 bases between. The CDR3 reads CASSQPLWGTDTYEQYF. CDR3 DNA sequence: TGCGCCAGCAGCCAACCCCTCTGGGGGACTGATACCTACGAGCAGTACTTC.

V usage is TRBV18 and J usage is TRBJ2-7, with 8 bases identical to TRBD1. Germline CDR1 is KGHSH and CDR2 is LQKENI. The CDR3 extends over 14 amino acids. J lost 3 bases, V lost 6 bases, and 7 bases had no gene match. DNA of the CDR3: TGTGCCAGCTCTCCAAAGACAGGGGTCTACGAGCAGTACTTC. Its translation is CASSPKTGVYEQYF.

V is TRBV6-5 and J is TRBJ2-7; tentatively, D is TRBD1 (6 bases). CDR1 and CDR2 from the germline V gene are MNHEY and SVGAGI. V lost 0 bases, J lost 0 bases, and 9 bases lay in between. The length of the CDR3 is 15 residues. The CDR3 bases are TGTGCCAGCAGTTACTCGACAGGTACCTCCTACGAGCAGTACTTC. Its translation is CASSYSTGTSYEQYF.

This clone was seen more than once but under ten times. Relative to the germline gene, one junction end is altered; a read error may explain this. The J gene is TRBJ2-7, the V gene TRBV7-7, with 7 bases that match TRBD1. From germline, CDR1 is SSHAT and CDR2 FNYEAQ (reference sequence). CDR3 length: 13 amino acids. Here the CDR3 DNA reads TGTGCTAGCAGCCCATTCAGGGGGAACGAGCAGTACTTC. Translating gives CASSPFRGNEQYF.

This clone was observed a handful of times. The chain combines TRBV13 with TRBJ1-1, with a weak D call TRBD1 (5 bases). Germline CDR1 reads PRHDT; CDR2 reads FYEKMQ (reference sequence). The V gene lost 5 bases and the J gene lost 6 bases, with 19 bases spanning the gap. This CDR3 has 15 amino acids. In DNA, the CDR3 is TGTGCCAGCAGCCTCGACGGGGGGGGATCCCCTGAAGCTTTCTTT. Residues: CASSLDGGGSPEAFF.

In its sample, this clone was seen a few times. The same CDR3 is also encoded by other DNA sequences in this sample. This rearrangement joins TRBV2 to TRBJ1-5, with D perhaps TRBD1 (5 bases). The CDR3 extends over 13 amino acids. Germline CDR1 reads SNHLY; CDR2 reads FYNNEI. The ends were cut back, 6 bases at V and 1 base at J, with 7 bases in the middle. CDR3 residues: CASRRDSNQPQHF. DNA of the CDR3: TGTGCCAGCAGAAGGGACAGCAATCAGCCCCAGCATTTT.

The chain has TRBV15 and TRBJ2-1; 8 bases align to TRBD1. Trimming took 0 bases from V and 7 from J; bases not matched to a gene: 5. Germline CDR1 is LNHNV and CDR2 is YYDKDF (reference sequence). The CDR3 loop spans 15 amino acids. This CDR3 is CATSRDTDRVNEQFF. DNA of the CDR3: TGTGCCACCAGCAGAGATACGGACAGGGTGAATGAGCAGTTCTTC.

The chain uses TRBV18 and TRBJ1-1; 9 nucleotides line up with TRBD1. Trimming at V came to 2 bases and at J to 3 bases, leaving 4 bases not matched to a gene. This CDR3 has 15 residues. Germline CDR1 and CDR2: KGHSH and LQKENI. The CDR3 loop is CASSPWTGADTEAFF. The CDR3 coding sequence is TGTGCCAGCTCACCATGGACAGGGGCTGACACTGAAGCTTTCTTT.

The J gene is TRBJ2-7, the V gene TRBV7-9; the D is unclear. Deletions cut 5 bases from V and 0 bases from J, with 11 bases between. From germline, CDR1 is SEHNR and CDR2 FQNEAQ (reference sequence). The CDR3 length is 14 residues. The CDR3, as DNA: TGTGCCAGCAGCCCGAGACCTACCTCCTACGAGCAGTACTTC. Translation gives CASSPRPTSYEQYF.

This clone showed up just a few times. The germline gene is not matched at one end of the junction; a read error may be the cause. The chain couples TRBV7-7 to TRBJ2-5, with D perhaps being TRBD1 or TRBD2 (6 bases each). This CDR3 has 15 amino acids. Looked up from germline, CDR1 is SSHAT and CDR2 is FNYEAQ (reference sequence). The CDR3 reads CASSPRGLTQETQYF. CDR3 coding DNA: TGTGCTAGCAGCCCCCGGGGGCTTACCCAAGAGACCCAGTACTTC.

This clone was observed a handful of times. The gene calls are TRBV10-3 and TRBJ2-3, with D perhaps matching TRBD2 (5 bases). The germline V gene encodes CDR1 ENHRY and CDR2 SYGVKD. V lost 9 bases, J lost 1 base, and 8 bases lay in between. The CDR3 sequence is 12 residues long. This CDR3 is CAIAEGTDTQYF. CDR3 in DNA: TGTGCCATAGCGGAAGGCACAGATACGCAGTATTTT.